Below are 18 T cell receptor beta chains sequenced from a single sample in a study of shared clonotypes between healthy human individuals. Sequenced by immunoSEQ multiplex PCR; TCRdb stores in-frame clones only, minus some. The table shows about 510,000 clones, with about 95% occurring only once. The material sequenced was naive CD4+ T cells sorted from blood. Subset defined: CD45RA+ positively selected. The receptors stem from a woman aged 25-40 years in good health.

The chain links TRBV28 to TRBJ2-1; D uncertain. V was cut by 3 bases and J by 4 bases, with 16 bases left in between. The CDR3 is 16 residues long. Looked up from germline, CDR1 is MDHEN and CDR2 is SYDVKM. CDR3 protein: CASSFFRLLSYNEQFF. Written as DNA, the CDR3 is TGTGCCAGCAGTTTCTTTCGGTTGCTTTCTTACAATGAGCAGTTCTTC.

The gene calls are TRBV5-1 and TRBJ2-2, with 7 bases fitting TRBD1. V trimming: 4 bases; J trimming: 7 bases; junction bases outside the gene matches: 16. This CDR3 contains 17 residues. Germline assignment: CDR1 SGHRS and CDR2 YFSETQ. CDR3 sequence reads: CASSQTGIGEGSGELFF. CDR3 nucleotides: TGCGCCAGCAGCCAGACAGGGATCGGTGAGGGCAGCGGGGAGCTGTTTTTT. The full variable domain, rest sourced from reference TRBV5-1 and TRBJ2-2, is KAGVTQTPRYLIKTRGQQVTLSCSPISGHRSVSWYQQTPGQGLQFLFEYFSETQRNKGNFPGRFSGRQFSNSRSEMNVSTLELGDSALYLCASSQTGIGEGSGELFFGEGSRLTVL.

CDR3 amino acids: CASKNGGGRYNEQFF. CDR3 sequence (DNA): TGTGCCAGCAAAAACGGCGGGGGAAGATACAATGAGCAGTTCTTC. The V and J genes are TRBV27 and TRBJ2-1, with 7 bases that match TRBD2. There are 15 residues in the CDR3. Germline V gives CDR1 MNHEY, CDR2 SMNVEV (reference sequence). V shed 7 bases and J 4 bases; nucleotides not matched to a gene: 10.

The chain uses TRBV5-1 and TRBJ2-1; TRBD2 agrees at 10 bases. After removal of 2 bases from V and 2 bases from J, the junction contained 7 bases not matched to a gene. CDR1 and CDR2 (germline): SGHRS, YFSETQ. The CDR3 length is 17 residues. CDR3 DNA sequence: TGCGCCAGCAGCTTACGGCCGGGGACTAGCGCCTACAATGAGCAGTTCTTC. Protein: CASSLRPGTSAYNEQFF.

This chain uses TRBV5-4 with TRBJ1-1; 8 bases match TRBD1. V lost 5 bases to trimming and J lost 5 bases; unmatched junction nucleotides: 8. The CDR3 has 14 amino acids. CDR1 and CDR2 (germline): SGHNT, YYREEE (reference sequence). The CDR3 sequence is CASRPQGEGTEAFF. The DNA of the CDR3 is TGTGCCAGCAGACCACAGGGGGAAGGAACTGAAGCTTTCTTT.

The genes are TRBV15 and TRBJ2-3; TRBD2 matches 11 bases. The length of the CDR3 is 16 residues. CDR1 and CDR2 (germline): LNHNV, YYDKDF (reference sequence). V dropped 2 bases and J dropped 0; count of bases not matched to a gene: 1. The CDR3 sequence is CATSRIAGGSTDTQYF. As DNA, the CDR3 is TGTGCCACCAGCAGAATAGCGGGAGGGAGCACAGATACGCAGTATTTT.

The V and J genes are TRBV6-1 and TRBJ1-5, with 8 bases fitting TRBD1. The CDR3 consists of 15 residues. V lost 5 bases and J lost 7; bases outside the gene matches: 10. Germline assignment: CDR1 MNHNS and CDR2 SASEGT. The CDR3 is CASSHPTGAYQPQHF. Written as DNA, the CDR3 is TGTGCCAGCAGTCACCCGACAGGGGCATACCAGCCCCAGCATTTT.

The chain combines TRBV7-8 with TRBJ2-3; 7 bases agree with TRBD2. The V gene's germline CDR1 is SGHVS and CDR2 FQNEAQ. The V and J ends lost 1 base and 4 bases, in that order; junction bases with no gene match: 14. This CDR3 is built from 18 residues. The chain's CDR3 is CASSLVAGGFGRSDTQYF. The CDR3 DNA reads TGTGCCAGCAGCTTAGTGGCCGGGGGGTTCGGGAGGTCAGATACGCAGTATTTT.

The chain joins TRBV29-1 to TRBJ1-3, with D hard to call. There are 12 residues in the CDR3. V was pared by 6 bases and J by 0 bases, with 6 bases between. The germline V gene encodes CDR1 SQVTM and CDR2 ANQGSEA. CDR3 loop: CSVVISGNTIYF. DNA for the CDR3: TGCAGCGTCGTCATCTCTGGAAACACCATATATTTT.

The chain has TRBV10-3 and TRBJ2-1, with a tentative D call TRBD2 (6 bases). Trimming stripped 4 bases from V and 7 bases from J, with 14 bases between. CDR1 is ENHRY and CDR2 is SYGVKD in the germline V gene. This CDR3 is built from 14 residues. The CDR3 DNA is TGTGCCATCAGTGTTATGGGACTGGATAATGAGCAGTTCTTC. This encodes CAISVMGLDNEQFF.

The rearrangement joins TRBV7-3 to TRBJ2-3, with 10 bases that match TRBD1. Losses at the gene ends were 5 bases for V and 4 bases for J; bases not matched to a gene: 3. Germline V lookup: CDR1 SGHTA, CDR2 FQGTGA. The CDR3 runs to 14 residues. CDR3: CASSTGTGADTQYF. CDR3 coding DNA: TGTGCCAGCAGCACCGGGACAGGGGCAGATACGCAGTATTTT.

This chain connects TRBV2 to TRBJ2-2, with TRBD2 identical over 8 bases. Unmatched junction bases numbered 9, after V lost 6 bases and J lost 6 bases. Germline CDR1 and CDR2: SNHLY and FYNNEI. The CDR3 totals 15 residues. Here the CDR3 reads CASRLGLVTAGELFF. CDR3 DNA sequence: TGTGCCAGCAGGCTGGGACTAGTGACCGCCGGGGAGCTGTTTTTT.

This sequence joins TRBV5-1 and TRBJ2-3; TRBD2 matches at 10 bases. V lost 0 bases, J lost 3 bases, and 4 bases stayed unmatched. Per the germline V gene, CDR1 is SGHRS and CDR2 is YFSETQ. The CDR3 covers 16 residues. The CDR3 sequence is CASSLEAGGWTDTQYF. The CDR3 coding sequence is TGCGCCAGCAGCTTGGAAGCGGGAGGGTGGACAGATACGCAGTATTTT.

The gene calls are TRBV11-3 and TRBJ2-7; no firm D call. Germline V gives CDR1 SGHNT, CDR2 YENEEA. The CDR3 loop spans 13 amino acids. The V and J ends lost 0 bases and 2 bases respectively, with 5 bases between them. The CDR3, as DNA: TGTGCCAGCAGCTTAGATGGGACCTACGAGCAGTACTTC. It yields the protein CASSLDGTYEQYF.

J is TRBJ2-1 and V is TRBV11-3; 9 positions agree with TRBD2. CDR1 and CDR2 (germline): SGHNT, YENEEA. With 3 bases clipped from V and 9 bases from J, the junction kept 9 bases outside the gene matches. CDR3 length: 15 amino acids. The CDR3 DNA sequence: TGTGCCAGCAGCTTTATTCCGGGACTAGCCAGTGAGCAGTTCTTC. Residues: CASSFIPGLASEQFF.

This clone was recorded only once. The rearrangement uses TRBV11-2 and TRBJ2-3; TRBD2 might be the D (5 bases). Germline CDR1 reads SGHAT; CDR2 reads FQNNGV. CDR3 size: 14 residues. Trimming stripped 1 base from V and 4 bases from J, with 9 bases between. CDR3 region: CASSLAIGADTQYF. CDR3 bases: TGTGCCAGCAGCTTAGCCATCGGGGCAGATACGCAGTATTTT.

V usage is TRBV4-1 and J usage is TRBJ2-2, with D perhaps TRBD2 (6 bases). Trimming took 4 bases from V and 3 from J, leaving 24 bases between them. This CDR3 contains 19 residues. The germline V gene encodes CDR1 MGHRA and CDR2 YSYEKL. The DNA for the CDR3 is TGCGCCAGCAGCCCTGGTGGGGTTCAGCGAGCGGGTTACACCGGGGAGCTGTTTTTT. Translating gives CASSPGGVQRAGYTGELFF.

This chain links TRBV29-1 with TRBJ1-2; 7 nucleotides line up with TRBD1. J was trimmed by 6 bases and V by 0 bases; bases with no gene match: 19. Per the germline V gene, CDR1 is SQVTM and CDR2 is ANQGSEA. The CDR3 has 18 amino acids. The DNA of the CDR3 is TGCAGCGTTGAAGAAGTAAAAGGGGCAGGGGGATACCAAAATGGCTACACCTTC. Its protein is CSVEEVKGAGGYQNGYTF.